This entry lists 5 T cell receptor beta chains sequenced from one sample in a study of shared clonotypes between healthy human individuals. Clones were read by immunoSEQ multiplex PCR, and TCRdb kept only the in-frame ones, dropping some. The profile shows a few million clones, roughly 93% of them singletons. Sequenced: naive CD4+ T cells from PBMCs. The subset: CD45RA+ positively selected. These receptor sequences come from a young man in good health. Some clones in this sample may be carry-over from other donors' samples.

The chain is built from TRBV6-1 and TRBJ2-7; D remains unclear. There are 13 residues in the CDR3. V was shortened by 3 bases and J by 5 bases, with 11 bases between the two germline ends. Germline V gene data show CDR1 as MNHNS and CDR2 as SASEGT. The CDR3 DNA is TGTGCCAGCAGTGAGGCTGTAATAAACGAGCAGTACTTC. Translation gives CASSEAVINEQYF.

The chain recombines TRBV10-1 with TRBJ2-1, with TRBD1 matching over 7 bases. The CDR3 runs 15 residues. With V trimmed by 6 bases and J by 4 bases, 9 bases remained unmatched. CDR1 is WNHNN, CDR2 SYGVQD, per germline (reference sequence). In DNA form, the CDR3 reads TGCGCCAGCAGCTCCGGGACAGAAGTATACAATGAGCAGTTCTTC. Protein: CASSSGTEVYNEQFF.

This rearrangement joins TRBV19 to TRBJ2-2; D is undetermined. Germline V CDR1 and CDR2: LNHDA, SQIVND (reference sequence). Trimming pared 3 bases from V and 1 base from J, leaving 6 bases between. This CDR3 contains 14 residues. The CDR3 sequence: CASSIQENTGELFF. CDR3 nucleotides: TGTGCCAGTAGTATTCAGGAGAACACCGGGGAGCTGTTTTTT.

The chain has TRBV2 and TRBJ2-7; D ambiguous. From germline, CDR1 is SNHLY and CDR2 FYNNEI. The length of the CDR3 is 11 residues. The ends were cut back, 5 bases at V and 2 bases at J, with 4 bases in the middle. CDR3 region: CASSPPYEQYF. The CDR3 DNA reads as TGTGCCAGCAGTCCACCCTACGAGCAGTACTTC. Drawing the rest from reference TRBV2 and TRBJ2-7, the complete variable domain is EPEVTQTPSHQVTQMGQEVILRCVPISNHLYFYWYRQILGQKVEFLVSFYNNEISEKSEIFDDQFSVERPDGSNFTLKIRSTKLEDSAMYFCASSPPYEQYFGPGTRLTVT.

The chain joins TRBV23-1 to TRBJ2-1; the match to TRBD2 covers 10 bases. TRBV23-1 is filed as an ORF, its function uncertain. The J segment lost 8 bases and the V segment lost 3 bases, leaving 19 bases of the junction unmatched. The CDR3 has 19 amino acids. CDR3 sequence reads: CASSHLGSSGSPKGDEQFF. CDR3 sequence (DNA): TGCGCCAGCAGTCACCTTGGATCTAGCGGGAGCCCCAAGGGCGATGAGCAGTTCTTC.